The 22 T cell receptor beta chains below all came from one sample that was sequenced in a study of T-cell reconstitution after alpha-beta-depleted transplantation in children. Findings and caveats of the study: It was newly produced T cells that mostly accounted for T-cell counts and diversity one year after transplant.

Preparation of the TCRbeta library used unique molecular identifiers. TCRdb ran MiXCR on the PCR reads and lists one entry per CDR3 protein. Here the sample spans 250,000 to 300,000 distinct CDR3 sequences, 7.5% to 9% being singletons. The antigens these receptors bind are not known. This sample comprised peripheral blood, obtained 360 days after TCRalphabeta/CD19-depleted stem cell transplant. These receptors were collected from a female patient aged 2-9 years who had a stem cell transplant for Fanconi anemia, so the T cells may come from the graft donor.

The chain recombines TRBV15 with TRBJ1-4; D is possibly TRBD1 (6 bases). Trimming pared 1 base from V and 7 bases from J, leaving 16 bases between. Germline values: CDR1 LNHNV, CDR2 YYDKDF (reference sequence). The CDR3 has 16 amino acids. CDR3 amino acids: CATSRVWGRDGEKLFF. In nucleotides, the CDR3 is TGTGCCACCAGCAGAGTCTGGGGGCGCGATGGTGAAAAACTGTTTTTT.

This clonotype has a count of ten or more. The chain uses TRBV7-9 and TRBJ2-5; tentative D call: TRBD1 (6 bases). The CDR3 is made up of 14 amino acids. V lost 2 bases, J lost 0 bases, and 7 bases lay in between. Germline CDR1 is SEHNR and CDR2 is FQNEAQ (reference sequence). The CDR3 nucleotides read TGTGCCAGCAGCTTAAGACAGGACCAAGAGACCCAGTACTTC. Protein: CASSLRQDQETQYF. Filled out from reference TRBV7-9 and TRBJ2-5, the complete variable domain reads DTGVSQNPRHKITKRGQNVTFRCDPISEHNRLYWYRQTLGQGPEFLTYFQNEAQLEKSRLLSDRFSAERPKGSFSTLEIQRTEQGDSAMYLCASSLRQDQETQYFGPGTRLLVL.

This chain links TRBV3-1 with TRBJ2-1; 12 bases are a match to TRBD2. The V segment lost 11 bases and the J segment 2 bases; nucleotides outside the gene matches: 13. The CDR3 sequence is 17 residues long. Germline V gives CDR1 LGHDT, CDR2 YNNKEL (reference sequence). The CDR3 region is CACCQVRLAGAYNEQFF. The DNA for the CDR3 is TGTGCCTGCTGCCAAGTTCGACTAGCGGGAGCCTACAATGAGCAGTTCTTC.

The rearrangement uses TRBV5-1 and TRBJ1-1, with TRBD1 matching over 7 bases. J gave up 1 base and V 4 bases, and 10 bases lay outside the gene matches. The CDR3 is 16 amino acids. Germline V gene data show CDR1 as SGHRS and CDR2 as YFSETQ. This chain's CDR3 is CASSLKSGGENTEAFF. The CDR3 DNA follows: TGCGCCAGCAGCCTGAAGTCAGGGGGAGAGAACACTGAAGCTTTCTTT.

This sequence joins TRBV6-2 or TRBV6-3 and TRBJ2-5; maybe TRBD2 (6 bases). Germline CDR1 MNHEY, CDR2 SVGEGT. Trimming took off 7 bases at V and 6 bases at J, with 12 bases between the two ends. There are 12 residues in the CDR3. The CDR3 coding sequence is TGTGCCAGCACCACGGGGAGGCAGACCCAGTACTTC. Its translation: CASTTGRQTQYF.

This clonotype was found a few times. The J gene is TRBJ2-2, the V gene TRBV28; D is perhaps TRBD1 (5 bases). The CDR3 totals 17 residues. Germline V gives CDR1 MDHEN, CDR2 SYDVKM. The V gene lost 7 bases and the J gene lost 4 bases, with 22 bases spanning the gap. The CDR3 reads CASNILTEWGVTGELFF. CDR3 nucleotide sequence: TGTGCCAGCAATATTTTAACAGAATGGGGCGTCACCGGGGAGCTGTTTTTT. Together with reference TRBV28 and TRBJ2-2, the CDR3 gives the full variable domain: DVKVTQSSRYLVKRTGEKVFLECVQDMDHENMFWYRQDPGLGLRLIYFSYDVKMKEKGDIPEGYSVSREKKERFSLILESASTNQTSMYLCASNILTEWGVTGELFFGEGSRLTVL.

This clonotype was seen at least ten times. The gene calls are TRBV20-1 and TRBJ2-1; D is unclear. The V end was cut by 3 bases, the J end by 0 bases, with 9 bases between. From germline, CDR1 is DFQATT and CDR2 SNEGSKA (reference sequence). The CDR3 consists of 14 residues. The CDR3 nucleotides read TGCAGTGCTAGCGAATGGGGCTCCTACAATGAGCAGTTCTTC. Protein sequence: CSASEWGSYNEQFF.

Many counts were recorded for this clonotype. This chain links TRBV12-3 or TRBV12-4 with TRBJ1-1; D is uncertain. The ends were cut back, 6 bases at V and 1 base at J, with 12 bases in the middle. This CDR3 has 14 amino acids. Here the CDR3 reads CASRGGLQNTEAFF. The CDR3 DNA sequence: TGTGCCAGCAGGGGCGGACTTCAGAACACTGAAGCTTTCTTT.

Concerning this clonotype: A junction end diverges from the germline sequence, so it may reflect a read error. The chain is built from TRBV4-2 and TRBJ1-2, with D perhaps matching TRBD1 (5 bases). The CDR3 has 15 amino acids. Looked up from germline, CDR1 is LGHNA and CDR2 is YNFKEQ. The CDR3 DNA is TGTGCCAGCAGCGAAGATAATACAGGCATAAGCGGCTACACCTTC. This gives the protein CASSEDNTGISGYTF.

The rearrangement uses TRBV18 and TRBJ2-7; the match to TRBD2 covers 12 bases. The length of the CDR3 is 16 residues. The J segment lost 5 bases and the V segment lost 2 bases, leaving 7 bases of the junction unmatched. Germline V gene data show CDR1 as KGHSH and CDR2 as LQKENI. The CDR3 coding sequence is TGTGCCAGCTCACCAAACCTAGCGGGAGGGCCCCACGAGCAGTACTTC. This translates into CASSPNLAGGPHEQYF.

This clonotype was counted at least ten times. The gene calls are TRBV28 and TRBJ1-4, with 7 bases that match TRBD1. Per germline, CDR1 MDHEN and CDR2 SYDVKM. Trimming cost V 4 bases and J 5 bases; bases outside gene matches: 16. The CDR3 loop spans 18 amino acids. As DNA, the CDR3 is TGTGCCAGCAGTTCATACACTCGGGAAGGGGGCGTAAATGAAAAACTGTTTTTT. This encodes CASSSYTREGGVNEKLFF.

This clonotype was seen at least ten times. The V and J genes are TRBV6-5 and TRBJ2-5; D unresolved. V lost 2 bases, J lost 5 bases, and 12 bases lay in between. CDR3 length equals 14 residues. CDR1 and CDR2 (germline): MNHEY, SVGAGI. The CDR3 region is CASSYVTALETQYF. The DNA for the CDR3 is TGTGCCAGCAGTTACGTTACAGCGTTGGAGACCCAGTACTTC.

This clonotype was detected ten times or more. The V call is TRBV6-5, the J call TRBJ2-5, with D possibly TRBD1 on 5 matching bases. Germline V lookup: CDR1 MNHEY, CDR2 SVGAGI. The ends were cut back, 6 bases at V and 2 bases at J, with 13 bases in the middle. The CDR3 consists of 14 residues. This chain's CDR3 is CASSHRQNQETQYF. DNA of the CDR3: TGTGCCAGCAGCCACCGACAGAATCAAGAGACCCAGTACTTC.

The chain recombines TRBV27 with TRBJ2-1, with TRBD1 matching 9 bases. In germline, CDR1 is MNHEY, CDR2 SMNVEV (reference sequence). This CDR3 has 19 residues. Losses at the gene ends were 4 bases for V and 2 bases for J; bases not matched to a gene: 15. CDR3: CASSWGLVNRGRTYNEQFF. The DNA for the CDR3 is TGTGCCAGCAGTTGGGGGCTGGTAAACAGGGGGCGGACCTACAATGAGCAGTTCTTC.

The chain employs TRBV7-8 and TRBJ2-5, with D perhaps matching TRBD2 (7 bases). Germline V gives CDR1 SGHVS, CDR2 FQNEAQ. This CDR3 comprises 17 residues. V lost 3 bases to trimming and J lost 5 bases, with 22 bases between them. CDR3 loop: CASSFGFSRGGSETQYF. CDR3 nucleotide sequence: TGTGCCAGCAGCTTCGGGTTCTCGAGGGGGGGTTCGGAGACCCAGTACTTC. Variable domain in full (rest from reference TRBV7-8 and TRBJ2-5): GAGVSQSPRYKVAKRGQDVALRCDPISGHVSLFWYQQALGQGPEFLTYFQNEAQLDKSGLPSDRFFAERPEGSVSTLKIQRTQQEDSAVYLCASSFGFSRGGSETQYFGPGTRLLVL.

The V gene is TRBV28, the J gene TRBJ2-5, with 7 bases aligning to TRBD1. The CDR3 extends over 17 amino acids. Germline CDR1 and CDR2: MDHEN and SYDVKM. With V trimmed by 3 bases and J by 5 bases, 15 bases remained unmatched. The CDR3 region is CASSLGDSGLGWETQYF. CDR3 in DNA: TGTGCCAGCAGTTTGGGGGACAGTGGATTGGGTTGGGAGACCCAGTACTTC.

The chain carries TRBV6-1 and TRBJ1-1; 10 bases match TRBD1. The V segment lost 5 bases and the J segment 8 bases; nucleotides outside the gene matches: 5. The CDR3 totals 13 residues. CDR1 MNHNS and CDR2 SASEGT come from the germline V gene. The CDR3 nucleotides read TGTGCCAGCAGTCGAGACAGGGGGCAAGAAGCTTTCTTT. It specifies CASSRDRGQEAFF.

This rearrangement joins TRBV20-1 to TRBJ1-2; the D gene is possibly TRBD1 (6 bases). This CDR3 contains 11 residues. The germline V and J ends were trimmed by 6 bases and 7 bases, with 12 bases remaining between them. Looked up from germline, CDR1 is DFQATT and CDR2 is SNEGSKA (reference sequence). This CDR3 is CSAATQGGYTF. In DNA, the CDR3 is TGCAGTGCGGCAACACAGGGTGGCTACACCTTC.

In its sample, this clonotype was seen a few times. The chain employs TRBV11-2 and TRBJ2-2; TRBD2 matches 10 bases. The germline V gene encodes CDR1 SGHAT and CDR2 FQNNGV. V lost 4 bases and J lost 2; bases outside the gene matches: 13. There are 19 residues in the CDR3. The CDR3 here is CASSSPVLAGALNTGELFF. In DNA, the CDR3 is TGTGCCAGCAGCTCCCCTGTCCTAGCGGGGGCCTTAAACACCGGGGAGCTGTTTTTT.

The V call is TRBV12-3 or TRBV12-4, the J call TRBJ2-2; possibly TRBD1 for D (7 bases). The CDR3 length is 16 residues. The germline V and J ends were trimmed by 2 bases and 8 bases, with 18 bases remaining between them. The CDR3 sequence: CASSLWQGGAGGELFF. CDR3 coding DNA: TGTGCCAGCAGTTTATGGCAGGGGGGTGCCGGGGGGGAGCTGTTTTTT.

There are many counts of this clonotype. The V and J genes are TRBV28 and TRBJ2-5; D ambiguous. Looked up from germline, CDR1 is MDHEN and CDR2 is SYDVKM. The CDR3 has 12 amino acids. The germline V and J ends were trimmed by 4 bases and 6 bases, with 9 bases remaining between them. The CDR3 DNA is TGTGCCAGCAGTTCCTACTTTAAGACCCAGTACTTC. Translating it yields CASSSYFKTQYF.

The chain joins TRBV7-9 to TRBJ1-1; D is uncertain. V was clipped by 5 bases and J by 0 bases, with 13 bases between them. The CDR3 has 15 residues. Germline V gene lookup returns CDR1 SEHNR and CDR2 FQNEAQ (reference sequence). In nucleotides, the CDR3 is TGTGCCAGCAGCGGGGATGGAACCGTGAACACTGAAGCTTTCTTT. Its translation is CASSGDGTVNTEAFF.